This T cell receptor (beta chain) originates from a study of CD8+CD57+ T cells in acquired aplastic anemia. On the study more broadly: On average, sorted CD4+ and CD8+ cells gave around 3 ug of DNA. Roughly 10.8 million reads were obtained on average for healthy donor CD4+ cells.

Genomic DNA templated the TCR beta VDJ and CDR3 profiling. A single record per CDR3 protein comes from TCRdb applying MiXCR to the reads. The sample has 150,000 or so distinct CDR3 sequences; about 60% are singletons. This clonotype has a single count. What it binds is not known. Overall study results and limits: A set of about 28 CD8+ CDR3 sequences was shared between patients and controls, and these sequences appeared highly expressed in patients.

This CDR3 spans 16 amino acids. CDR1 MGHDK and CDR2 SYGVNS come from the germline V gene. V lost 6 bases and J 0 bases, leaving 17 bases between the germline ends. The V gene is TRBV25-1, the J gene TRBJ1-1; D is unclear. Sequencing was carried out using sorted CD4+, CD8+, or CD8+CD57+ T cells (not recorded which) from PBMCs. The receptor comes from a human donor in good health. CDR3 sequence: CASSPPGTGMNTEAFF. In DNA, the CDR3 is TGTGCCAGCAGCCCCCCCGGCACGGGTATGAACACTGAAGCTTTCTTT.